This entry lists 9 T cell receptor beta chains sequenced from one sample in a study of spatial heterogeneity in lung cancer. Time point denoted: sample taken at primary tumor resection. Without sorting, whole RNA was sequenced from tumor, nontumor lung or frozen PBMC. In TCRdb, the 5' RACE reads were re-called with MiXCR into one record per CDR3 protein. Of about 2,000 distinct CDR3 sequences listed, 10% to 15% are singletons. The specimen was normal lung tissue next to the tumor, collected at surgery. The receptors stem from a male donor with early-stage non-small cell lung cancer.

This clonotype was detected a few times. The chain links TRBV25-1 to TRBJ2-5, with 7 positions matching TRBD2. Trimming at V came to 5 bases and at J to 4 bases, leaving 10 bases not matched to a gene. The CDR3 runs 15 residues. Germline V gene lookup returns CDR1 MGHDK and CDR2 SYGVNS. The CDR3, as DNA: TGTGCCAGCAGTTCAACTAGCGTCAAAAGAGAGACCCAGTACTTC. Protein product: CASSSTSVKRETQYF.

This clonotype ranks as medium-sized. The rearrangement links TRBV5-4 to TRBJ2-1; 9 bases line up with TRBD1. Germline V lookup: CDR1 SGHNT, CDR2 YYREEE (reference sequence). CDR3 length: 16 residues. With 4 bases clipped from V and 4 bases from J, the junction kept 9 bases outside the gene matches. The CDR3 here is CASSAPGTGRYNEQFF. The CDR3 region has the DNA TGTGCCAGCAGCGCCCCCGGGACAGGGAGGTACAATGAGCAGTTCTTC.

This clonotype qualifies as large. V and J are TRBV13 and TRBJ2-1, with a weak D call TRBD1 (7 bases). The CDR3 is made up of 12 amino acids. Trimming took off 5 bases at V and 6 bases at J, with 8 bases between the two ends. CDR1 and CDR2 (germline): PRHDT, FYEKMQ (reference sequence). The CDR3 nucleotides are TGTGCCAGCAGCCAGGGGGGCAATGAGCAGTTCTTC. Protein: CASSQGGNEQFF.

This clonotype appeared many times. The chain links TRBV6-5 to TRBJ2-7; TRBD1 agrees at 11 bases. The CDR3 contains 14 residues. J gave up 5 bases and V 7 bases, and 7 bases lay outside the gene matches. Germline CDR1 reads MNHEY; CDR2 reads SVGAGI. CDR3 in DNA: TGTGCCAGCACCTCGGACAGGGGGCCTAACGAGCAGTACTTC. It specifies CASTSDRGPNEQYF.

CDR3 in DNA: TGTGCCAGCAGCTACGATTCAACTAGCGGGGGGACGGATGAGCAGTTCTTC. It is translated as CASSYDSTSGGTDEQFF. This chain connects TRBV12-3 or TRBV12-4 to TRBJ2-1; 12 bases match TRBD2. V trimming: 6 bases; J trimming: 8 bases; junction bases outside the gene matches: 14. This CDR3 contains 17 residues.

In its sample, this clonotype ranks as medium-sized (0.01 to 0.1%). The chain has TRBV27 and TRBJ2-3; 13 bases match TRBD2. V gave up 4 bases and J gave up 1 base; unmatched junction bases: 5. The CDR3 contains 17 residues. Germline-derived CDR1 and CDR2 are MNHEY and SMNVEV (reference sequence). The CDR3 nucleotides read TGTGCCAGCAGTTCCGAACTAGCGGGGGGGGGCACAGATACGCAGTATTTT. Protein sequence: CASSSELAGGGTDTQYF.

Within the sample, this clonotype is medium-sized. The V gene is TRBV7-2, the J gene TRBJ2-7, with 11 positions matching TRBD1. Losses at the gene ends were 5 bases for V and 2 bases for J; bases not matched to a gene: 8. Germline CDR1 and CDR2: SGHTA and FQGNSA. The CDR3 runs 16 residues. CDR3 DNA sequence: TGTGCCAGCAGCCCGGGAGGGGGACAGGGGGCCTACGAGCAGTACTTC. It yields the protein CASSPGGGQGAYEQYF.

This clonotype is medium-sized within its sample. The chain couples TRBV11-2 to TRBJ2-7; unclear D gene. This CDR3 has 12 residues. The germline V gene has CDR1 SGHAT and CDR2 FQNNGV. The V and J ends lost 3 bases and 5 bases respectively, with 8 bases between them. Written as DNA, the CDR3 is TGTGCCAGCAGCTTCCCTAGGAACGAGCAGTACTTC. Residues: CASSFPRNEQYF.

In its sample, this clonotype was seen many times. This rearrangement joins TRBV10-3 to TRBJ1-5; D call uncertain. The CDR3 consists of 12 residues. V lost 10 bases and J lost 7, with 14 bases in between. Germline values: CDR1 ENHRY, CDR2 SYGVKD. The CDR3 spells CATAAADQPQHF. The CDR3 region has the DNA TGTGCCACCGCAGCAGCTGACCAGCCCCAGCATTTT.